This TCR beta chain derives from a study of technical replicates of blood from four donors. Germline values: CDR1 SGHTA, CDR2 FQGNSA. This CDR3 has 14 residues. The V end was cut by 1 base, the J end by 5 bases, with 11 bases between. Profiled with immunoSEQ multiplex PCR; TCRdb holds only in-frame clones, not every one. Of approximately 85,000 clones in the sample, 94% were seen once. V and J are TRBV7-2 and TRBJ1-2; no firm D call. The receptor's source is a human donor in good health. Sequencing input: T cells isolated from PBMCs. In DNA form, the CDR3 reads TGTGCCAGCAGCTTAGGGGTGGCTAGATATGGCTACACCTTC. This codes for CASSLGVARYGYTF.